The present TCR beta chain was sequenced within a study of T cells in Graves' hyperthyroidism and ophthalmopathy. Overall study findings and caveats: Most clonotypes expanded in thyroid above 0.001 were likewise present in blood.

In this sample, this clonotype turned up many times. Antigen unknown. Trimming removed 4 bases at V and 8 bases at J, with 17 bases between. The CDR3 has 14 amino acids. Germline CDR1 and CDR2: LGHDT and YNNKEL (reference sequence). Clinical symptoms, serum thyroxine and TRAb, thyroid ultrasound and orbital computed tomography together formed the diagnostic basis. PBMCs were obtained from 7.5 to 10 ml fresh peripheral blood. There were TCR beta CDR3 regions amplified from RNA transcripts. The HTBI set primed first-round TCR CDR3 RT-PCR. TCRdb re-called the multiplex PCR reads through MiXCR, storing one row per CDR3 protein. The sample consists of under 750,000 distinct CDR3 sequences, around 20% of them appearing once.

The receptor comes from a woman between 45 and 60 years old with Graves' hyperthyroidism that later progressed to Graves' ophthalmopathy. The chain joins TRBV3-1 to TRBJ1-2; the D gene is possibly TRBD1 (6 bases). What was sequenced was blood. The CDR3 region has the DNA TGTGCCAGCAGCCCCAACCACAGGGTGGTGGGCTACACCTTC. Its translation is CASSPNHRVVGYTF.